These T cell receptor beta chains were read from a single sample in a study of T-cell memory formation after mild COVID-19. Using its own MiXCR run on the 5' RACE reads, TCRdb lists one record per CDR3 protein. The sample yields roughly 600,000 distinct CDR3 sequences, about a sixth seen once. The sequencing input was PBMCs or a T cell subset sorted from them (not recorded which). All receptors come from an adult woman who had mild COVID-19 (a few samples of this study predate the infection). Cell type and time point are not known. CDR3s include the opening cysteine and the closing phenylalanine or tryptophan. A D gene is named only where the DNA matches it firmly. Only part of the rows carry a size: once, few, many, or a class if the clone is expanded.

D gene: TRBD2; J gene: TRBJ2-1; clone size: -; V gene: TRBV3-1; CDR3 protein: CASSRLTTGATSGAYNEQFF; CDR3 DNA: TGTGCCAGCAGCCGATTGACAACTGGCGCAACTAGCGGAGCTTACAATGAGCAGTTCTTC
D gene: TRBD2; J gene: TRBJ2-5; clone size: -; V gene: TRBV6-5; CDR3 protein: CASSYSMTSGGETQYF; CDR3 DNA: TGTGCCAGCAGTTACTCGATGACTAGCGGGGGGGAGACCCAGTACTTC
D gene: TRBD1; J gene: TRBJ2-7; clone size: -; V gene: TRBV5-6; CDR3 protein: CASSSGQGATFVYEQYF; CDR3 DNA: TGTGCCAGCAGCTCCGGACAGGGGGCGACGTTCGTCTACGAGCAGTACTTC
D gene: -; J gene: TRBJ2-7; clone size: -; V gene: TRBV9; CDR3 protein: CASSPEVDYHEQYF; CDR3 DNA: TGTGCCAGCAGCCCGGAAGTTGACTACCACGAGCAGTACTTC
D gene: -; J gene: TRBJ1-4; clone size: few; V gene: TRBV7-9; CDR3 protein: CASSIVGAGEKLFF; CDR3 DNA: TGTGCCAGCAGCATCGTAGGGGCGGGCGAAAAACTGTTTTTT
D gene: TRBD1; J gene: TRBJ2-5; clone size: -; V gene: TRBV5-1; CDR3 protein: CASRRTGVIETQYF; CDR3 DNA: TGCGCCAGCAGGAGAACAGGGGTAATAGAGACCCAGTACTTC
D gene: -; J gene: TRBJ2-7; clone size: few; V gene: TRBV11-1; CDR3 protein: CASSPERAGPYEQYF; CDR3 DNA: TGTGCCAGCAGCCCCGAAAGGGCAGGCCCCTACGAGCAGTACTTC
D gene: TRBD2; J gene: TRBJ2-3; clone size: -; V gene: TRBV15; CDR3 protein: CATNPAGEGTDTQYF; CDR3 DNA: TGTGCCACCAATCCAGCGGGAGAGGGCACAGATACGCAGTATTTT
D gene: -; J gene: TRBJ2-3; clone size: few; V gene: TRBV6-5; CDR3 protein: CASSYSRYFTDTQYF; CDR3 DNA: TGTGCCAGCAGTTACTCGAGGTACTTCACAGATACGCAGTATTTT
D gene: -; J gene: TRBJ2-1; clone size: many; V gene: TRBV7-7; CDR3 protein: CASSLGGSGEQFF; CDR3 DNA: TGTGCTAGCAGCTTAGGGGGTAGCGGGGAGCAGTTCTTC
D gene: -; J gene: TRBJ2-2; clone size: many; V gene: TRBV5-1; CDR3 protein: CASDLPTGELFF; CDR3 DNA: TGCGCCAGCGACCTACCCACCGGGGAGCTGTTTTTT
D gene: TRBD2; J gene: TRBJ2-1; clone size: few; V gene: TRBV13; CDR3 protein: CASSLGGRGHNEQFF; CDR3 DNA: TGTGCCAGCAGCTTAGGCGGGAGGGGCCACAATGAGCAGTTCTTC
D gene: -; J gene: TRBJ1-5; clone size: many; V gene: TRBV20-1; CDR3 protein: CSATDGRENQPQHF; CDR3 DNA: TGCAGTGCTACAGACGGCAGAGAAAATCAGCCCCAGCATTTT
D gene: -; J gene: TRBJ2-3; clone size: -; V gene: TRBV6-2/TRBV6-3; CDR3 protein: CASSTVATRGTDTQYF; CDR3 DNA: TGTGCCAGCAGTACTGTAGCAACTCGGGGAACAGATACGCAGTATTTT
D gene: -; J gene: TRBJ2-2; clone size: few; V gene: TRBV3-2; CDR3 protein: CASSQRLAGLNTGELFF; CDR3 DNA: TGTGCCAGCAGCCAACGGCTAGCGGGACTTAACACCGGGGAGCTGTTTTTT
D gene: -; J gene: TRBJ2-7; clone size: few; V gene: TRBV19; CDR3 protein: CASSSGWFYEQYF; CDR3 DNA: TGTGCCAGTAGTTCGGGATGGTTCTACGAGCAGTACTTC
D gene: -; J gene: TRBJ2-4; clone size: -; V gene: TRBV5-1; CDR3 protein: CASRETGAKNIQYF; CDR3 DNA: TGCGCCAGCAGAGAAACAGGGGCCAAAAACATTCAGTACTTC
D gene: TRBD2; J gene: TRBJ2-4; clone size: few; V gene: TRBV6-2/TRBV6-3; CDR3 protein: CASSALAGRDIQYF; CDR3 DNA: TGTGCCAGCAGTGCCCTAGCGGGACGGGACATTCAGTACTTC
D gene: -; J gene: TRBJ2-3; clone size: few; V gene: TRBV20-1; CDR3 protein: CSARDGASTDTQYF; CDR3 DNA: TGCAGTGCTAGAGATGGGGCTAGCACAGATACGCAGTATTTT
D gene: -; J gene: TRBJ1-2; clone size: few; V gene: TRBV9; CDR3 protein: CASSVAVDHGYTF; CDR3 DNA: TGTGCCAGCAGCGTAGCCGTAGACCATGGCTACACCTTC
D gene: -; J gene: TRBJ2-1; clone size: few; V gene: TRBV24-1; CDR3 protein: CATSGPSGPYNEQFF; CDR3 DNA: TGTGCCACCAGTGGACCTTCGGGACCCTACAATGAGCAGTTCTTC
D gene: TRBD2; J gene: TRBJ2-5; clone size: -; V gene: TRBV7-8; CDR3 protein: CASSPSRLGLQETQYF; CDR3 DNA: TGTGCCAGCAGCCCCTCCCGGTTGGGACTACAAGAGACCCAGTACTTC
D gene: TRBD1; J gene: TRBJ2-7; clone size: -; V gene: TRBV29-1; CDR3 protein: CSVDSMGQGTVQYF; CDR3 DNA: TGCAGCGTTGATTCAATGGGACAGGGGACCGTGCAGTACTTC
D gene: -; J gene: TRBJ1-1; clone size: many; V gene: TRBV5-1; CDR3 protein: CASSSQGSNTEAFF; CDR3 DNA: TGCGCCAGCAGCTCCCAGGGTAGTAACACTGAAGCTTTCTTT
D gene: TRBD2; J gene: TRBJ2-2; clone size: few; V gene: TRBV19; CDR3 protein: CASSILAGAGELFF; CDR3 DNA: TGTGCCAGTAGTATCTTAGCGGGAGCCGGGGAGCTGTTTTTT
D gene: -; J gene: TRBJ2-1; clone size: -; V gene: TRBV12-3/TRBV12-4; CDR3 protein: CASIEGSRHTLGNEQFF; CDR3 DNA: TGTGCCAGCATTGAAGGGAGCCGGCATACATTAGGAAATGAGCAGTTCTTC
D gene: TRBD1; J gene: TRBJ1-1; clone size: -; V gene: TRBV29-1; CDR3 protein: CSVPGTGGAWTEAFF; CDR3 DNA: TGCAGCGTGCCCGGGACAGGGGGCGCGTGGACTGAAGCTTTCTTT
D gene: -; J gene: TRBJ2-7; clone size: few; V gene: TRBV9; CDR3 protein: CASSVDLGPYEQYF; CDR3 DNA: TGTGCCAGCAGCGTAGATCTAGGCCCCTACGAGCAGTACTTC
D gene: TRBD2; J gene: TRBJ2-1; clone size: -; V gene: TRBV3-1; CDR3 protein: CASSQDYGGAYNEQFF; CDR3 DNA: TGTGCCAGCAGCCAAGACTACGGGGGGGCCTACAATGAGCAGTTCTTC
D gene: -; J gene: TRBJ1-2; clone size: -; V gene: TRBV30; CDR3 protein: CAGGRVNYGYTF; CDR3 DNA: TGTGCCGGTGGACGGGTAAACTATGGCTACACCTTC
D gene: -; J gene: TRBJ2-7; clone size: few; V gene: TRBV23-1; CDR3 protein: CASSQSDQGSSSYEQYF; CDR3 DNA: TGCGCCAGCAGTCAATCGGACCAGGGGAGCAGCTCCTACGAGCAGTACTTC